This entry lists 9 T cell receptor beta chains sequenced from one sample in a study of T cell responses to AZD1222 COVID-19 vaccine. Using immunoSEQ multiplex PCR, the repertoire was profiled, and TCRdb retains in-frame clones only, with some absent. The sample carries more than 65,000 clones, around 85% recorded once. Material: peripheral blood, obtained 28 days after the second AZD1222 dose. All receptors come from an adult who received the AZD1222 COVID-19 vaccine.

This clone was seen more than once but under ten times. The chain couples TRBV19 to TRBJ2-1; weak D call: TRBD2 (5 bases). The CDR3 totals 13 residues. Between the trimmed V and J ends, which lost 10 bases and 7 bases, there was a span of 17 bases. CDR1 and CDR2 from the germline V gene are LNHDA and SQIVND (reference sequence). Here the CDR3 DNA reads TGTGCCACCATGTCCGGGATTTCGAATGAGCAGTTCTTC. It specifies CATMSGISNEQFF.

This rearrangement joins TRBV6-5 to TRBJ1-2; D is perhaps TRBD1 (5 bases). The CDR3 is 13 amino acids. Germline V gene lookup returns CDR1 MNHEY and CDR2 SVGAGI. Trimming took off 6 bases at V and 2 bases at J, with 10 bases between the two ends. CDR3 nucleotide sequence: TGTGCCAGCAGGCCTACAGGAAACTATGGCTACACCTTC. This translates into CASRPTGNYGYTF.

The table lists this clone with a few counts. The chain couples TRBV27 to TRBJ1-5; 7 nucleotides agree with TRBD1. The CDR3 consists of 12 residues. Germline V gene sequence: CDR1 MNHEY, CDR2 SMNVEV (reference sequence). The V gene end was trimmed by 8 bases and the J gene end by 11 bases; junction bases not matched to a gene: 9. CDR3 DNA sequence: TGTGCCAGCGGATGGACAGGTCGGTCCCAGCATTTT. Its translation: CASGWTGRSQHF.

The V call is TRBV19, the J call TRBJ2-1; 10 positions match TRBD2. Germline V gene sequence: CDR1 LNHDA, CDR2 SQIVND (reference sequence). This CDR3 spans 15 amino acids. The junction had 4 bases not matched to a gene; V was cut back by 4 bases and J by 4 bases. Here the CDR3 reads CASSSGTSVYNEQFF. Here the CDR3 DNA reads TGTGCCAGTAGTAGCGGGACTAGCGTTTACAATGAGCAGTTCTTC.

V is TRBV5-5 and J is TRBJ2-5, with a weak D call TRBD2 (6 bases). This CDR3 has 13 residues. CDR1 is SGHKS, CDR2 YYEKEE, per germline (reference sequence). V lost 1 base and J lost 5, with 9 bases in between. The CDR3 loop is CASSLQSGETQYF. Written as DNA, the CDR3 is TGTGCCAGCAGCTTGCAAAGCGGGGAGACCCAGTACTTC.

V is TRBV7-2 and J is TRBJ1-1, with 9 bases identical to TRBD1. The CDR3 is 15 residues long. Germline trimming cut 3 bases from V and 3 bases from J; bases unmatched to any gene: 5. Per germline, CDR1 SGHTA and CDR2 FQGNSA. CDR3 loop: CASSFRQGGDTEAFF. CDR3 sequence (DNA): TGTGCCAGCAGCTTCCGACAGGGGGGAGACACTGAAGCTTTCTTT.

The chain carries TRBV15 and TRBJ2-1, with D possibly being TRBD2 (5 bases). There are 14 residues in the CDR3. Germline V gene sequence: CDR1 LNHNV, CDR2 YYDKDF (reference sequence). Deletions cut 5 bases from V and 5 bases from J, with 13 bases between. For the CDR3, the DNA is TGTGCCACCAGCCGACTAAGTGGCGACAATGAGCAGTTCTTC. It specifies CATSRLSGDNEQFF.

The chain combines TRBV21-1 with TRBJ1-1; the table's D call, TRBD1, was not checked against the DNA. TRBV21-1 is termed a pseudogene. This CDR3 is built from 16 residues. The CDR3 nucleotides read TGTGCCAGCAGCAAAGAAATAGAGGACAGGGAGACTGAAGCTTTCTTT. It yields the protein CASSKEIEDRETEAFF.

This clone showed up just a few times. This chain joins TRBV3-1 (or the pseudogene TRBV3-2) and TRBJ1-6; the D gene is possibly TRBD1 (5 bases). The CDR3 has 19 amino acids. Per the germline V gene, CDR1 is LGHDT and CDR2 is YNNKEL (reference sequence). The V end lost 0 bases, the J end lost 0 bases, and 15 bases lay between the germline ends. The DNA for the CDR3 is TGTGCCAGCAGCCAAGAGGGGCCGGGGACCAGCTCCTATAATTCACCCCTCCACTTT. Encoded protein: CASSQEGPGTSSYNSPLHF.